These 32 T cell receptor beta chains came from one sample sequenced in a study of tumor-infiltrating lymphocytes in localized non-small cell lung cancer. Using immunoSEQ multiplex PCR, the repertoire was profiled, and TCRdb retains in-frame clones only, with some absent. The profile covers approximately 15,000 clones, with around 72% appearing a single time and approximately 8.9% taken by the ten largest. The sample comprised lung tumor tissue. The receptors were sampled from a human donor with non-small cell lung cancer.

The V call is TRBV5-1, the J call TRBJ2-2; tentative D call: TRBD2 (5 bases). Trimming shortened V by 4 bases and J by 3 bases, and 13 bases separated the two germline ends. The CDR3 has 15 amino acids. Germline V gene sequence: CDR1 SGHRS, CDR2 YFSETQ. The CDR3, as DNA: TGCGCCAGCAGCGGCGGAAGCGGATACACCGGGGAGCTGTTTTTT. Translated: CASSGGSGYTGELFF.

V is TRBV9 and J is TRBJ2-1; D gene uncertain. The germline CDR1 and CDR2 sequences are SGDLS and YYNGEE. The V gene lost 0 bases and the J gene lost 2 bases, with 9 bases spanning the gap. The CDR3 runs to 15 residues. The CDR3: CASSVVGSAYNEQFF. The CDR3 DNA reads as TGTGCCAGCAGCGTAGTGGGCAGCGCCTACAATGAGCAGTTCTTC. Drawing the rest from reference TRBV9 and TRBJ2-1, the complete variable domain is DSGVTQTPKHLITATGQRVTLRCSPRSGDLSVYWYQQSLDQGLQFLIQYYNGEERAKGNILERFSAQQFPDLHSELNLSSLELGDSALYFCASSVVGSAYNEQFFGPGTRLTVL.

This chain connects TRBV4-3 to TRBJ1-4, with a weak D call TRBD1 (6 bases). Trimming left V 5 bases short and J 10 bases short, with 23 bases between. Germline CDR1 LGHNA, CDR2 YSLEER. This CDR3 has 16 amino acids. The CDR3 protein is CASSALARDTSGKLFF. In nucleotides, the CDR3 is TGCGCCAGCAGCGCTTTAGCGCGGGACACCTCGGGAAAACTGTTTTTT.

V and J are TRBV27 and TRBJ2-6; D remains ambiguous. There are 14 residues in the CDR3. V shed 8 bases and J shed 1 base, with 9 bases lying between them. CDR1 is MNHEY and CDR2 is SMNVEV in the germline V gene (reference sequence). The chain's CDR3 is CASGILSGANVLTF. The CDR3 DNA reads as TGTGCCAGCGGTATTCTTTCTGGGGCCAACGTCCTGACTTTC.

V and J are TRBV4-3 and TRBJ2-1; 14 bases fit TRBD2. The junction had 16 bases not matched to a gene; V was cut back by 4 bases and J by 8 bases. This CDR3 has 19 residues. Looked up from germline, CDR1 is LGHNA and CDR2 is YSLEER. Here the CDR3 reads CASSLQGPGTSGSVDEQFF. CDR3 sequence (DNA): TGCGCCAGCAGCCTTCAGGGTCCCGGGACTAGCGGGAGTGTCGATGAGCAGTTCTTC.

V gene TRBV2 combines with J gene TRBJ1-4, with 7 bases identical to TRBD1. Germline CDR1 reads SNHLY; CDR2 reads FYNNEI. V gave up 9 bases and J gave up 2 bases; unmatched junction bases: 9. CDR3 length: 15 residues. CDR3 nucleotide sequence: TGTGCCAGGGGGACAGCCGCTACGACTAATGAAAAACTGTTTTTT. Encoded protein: CARGTAATTNEKLFF.

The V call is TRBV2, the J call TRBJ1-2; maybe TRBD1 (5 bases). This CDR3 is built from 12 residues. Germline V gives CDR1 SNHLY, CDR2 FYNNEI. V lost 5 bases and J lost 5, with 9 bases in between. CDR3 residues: CASSIKGYGYTF. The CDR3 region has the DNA TGTGCCAGCAGTATTAAGGGGTATGGCTACACCTTC. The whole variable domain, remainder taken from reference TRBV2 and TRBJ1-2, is EPEVTQTPSHQVTQMGQEVILRCVPISNHLYFYWYRQILGQKVEFLVSFYNNEISEKSEIFDDQFSVERPDGSNFTLKIRSTKLEDSAMYFCASSIKGYGYTFGSGTRLTVV.

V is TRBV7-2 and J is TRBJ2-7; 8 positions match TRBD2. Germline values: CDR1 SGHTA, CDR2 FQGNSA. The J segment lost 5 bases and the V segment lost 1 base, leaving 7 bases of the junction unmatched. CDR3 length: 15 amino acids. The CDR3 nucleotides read TGTGCCAGCAGCTTAGGAGCAGCGGGGGCGGACGAGCAGTACTTC. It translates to CASSLGAAGADEQYF.

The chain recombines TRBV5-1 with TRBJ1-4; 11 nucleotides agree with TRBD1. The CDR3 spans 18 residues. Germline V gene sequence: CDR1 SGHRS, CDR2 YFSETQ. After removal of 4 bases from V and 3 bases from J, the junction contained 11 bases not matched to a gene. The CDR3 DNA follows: TGCGCCAGCAGCCCCGGAGGGACAGGGGGTTGGGCTAATGAAAAACTGTTTTTT. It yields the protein CASSPGGTGGWANEKLFF.

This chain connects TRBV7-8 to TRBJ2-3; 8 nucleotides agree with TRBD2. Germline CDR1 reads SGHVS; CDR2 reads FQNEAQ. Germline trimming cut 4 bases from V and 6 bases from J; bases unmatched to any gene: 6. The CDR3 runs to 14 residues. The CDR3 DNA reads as TGTGCCAGCAGCTCCAGCCGGACTAGCGATACGCAGTATTTT. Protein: CASSSSRTSDTQYF.

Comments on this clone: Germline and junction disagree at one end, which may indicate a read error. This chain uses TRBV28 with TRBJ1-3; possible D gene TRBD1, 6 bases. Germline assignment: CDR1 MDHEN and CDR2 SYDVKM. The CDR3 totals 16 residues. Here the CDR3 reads CASSLVLRGPGNTIYF. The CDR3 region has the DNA TGTGCCAGCAGTTTAGTTTTACGGGGGCCTGGAAATACCATATATTTT.

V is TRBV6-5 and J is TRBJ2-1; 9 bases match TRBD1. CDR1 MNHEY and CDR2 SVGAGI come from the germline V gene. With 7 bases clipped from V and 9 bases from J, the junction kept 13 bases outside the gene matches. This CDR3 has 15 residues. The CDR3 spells CASTSGTGWAGEQFF. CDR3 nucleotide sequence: TGTGCCAGCACCTCCGGGACAGGGTGGGCGGGTGAGCAGTTCTTC.

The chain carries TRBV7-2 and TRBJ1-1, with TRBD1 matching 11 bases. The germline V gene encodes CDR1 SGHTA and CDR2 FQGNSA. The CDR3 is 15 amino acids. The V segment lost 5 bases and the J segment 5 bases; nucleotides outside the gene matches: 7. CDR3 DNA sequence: TGTGCCAGCAGCGTCGGGACAGGGGGAAGGACTGAAGCTTTCTTT. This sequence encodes CASSVGTGGRTEAFF.

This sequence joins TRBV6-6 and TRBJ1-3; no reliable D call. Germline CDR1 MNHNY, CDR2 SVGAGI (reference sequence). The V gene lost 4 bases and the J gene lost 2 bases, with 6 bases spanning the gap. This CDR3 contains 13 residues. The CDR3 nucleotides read TGTGCCAGCAGTTTAGACACTGGAAACACCATATATTTT. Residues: CASSLDTGNTIYF.

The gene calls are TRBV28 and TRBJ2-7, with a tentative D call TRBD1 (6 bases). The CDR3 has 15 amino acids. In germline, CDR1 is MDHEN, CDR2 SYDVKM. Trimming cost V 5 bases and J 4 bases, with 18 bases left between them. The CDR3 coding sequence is TGTGCCAGCAGTAGCCGGCAGGGGCGGGTTTACGAGCAGTACTTC. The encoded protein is CASSSRQGRVYEQYF.

The CDR3 is CASSWMNTEAFF. As DNA, the CDR3 is TGTGCCAGCAGTTGGATGAACACTGAAGCTTTCTTT. The chain has TRBV28 and TRBJ1-1; no clear D. V dropped 4 bases and J dropped 0 bases, with 3 bases sitting between them. The CDR3 contains 12 residues. Germline CDR1 reads MDHEN; CDR2 reads SYDVKM.

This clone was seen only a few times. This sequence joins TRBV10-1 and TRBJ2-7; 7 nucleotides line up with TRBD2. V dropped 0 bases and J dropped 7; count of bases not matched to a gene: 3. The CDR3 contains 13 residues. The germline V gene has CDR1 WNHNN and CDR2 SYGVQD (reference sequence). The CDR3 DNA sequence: TGCGCCAGCAGTGAGTCGGTGCGGGGGGAGCAGTACTTC. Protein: CASSESVRGEQYF.

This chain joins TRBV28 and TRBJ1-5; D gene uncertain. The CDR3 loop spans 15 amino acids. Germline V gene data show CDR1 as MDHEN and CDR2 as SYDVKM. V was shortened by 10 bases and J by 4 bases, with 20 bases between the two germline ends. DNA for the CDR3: TGTGCCACAATGACAAGCTTTCTTTCAAATCAGCCCCAGCATTTT. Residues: CATMTSFLSNQPQHF.

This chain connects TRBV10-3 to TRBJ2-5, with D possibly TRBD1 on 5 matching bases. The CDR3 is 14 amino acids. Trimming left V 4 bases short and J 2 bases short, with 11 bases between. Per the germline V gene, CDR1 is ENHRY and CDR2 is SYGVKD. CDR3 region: CAISARQSQETQYF. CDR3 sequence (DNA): TGTGCCATCAGTGCACGACAGAGTCAAGAGACCCAGTACTTC.

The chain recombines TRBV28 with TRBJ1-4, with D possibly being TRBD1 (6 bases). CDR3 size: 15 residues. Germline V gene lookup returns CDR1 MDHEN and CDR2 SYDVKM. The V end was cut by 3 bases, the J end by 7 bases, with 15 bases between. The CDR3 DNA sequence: TGTGCCAGCAGTTTCCTTCAGGGGCCCGGTGAAAAACTGTTTTTT. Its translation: CASSFLQGPGEKLFF.

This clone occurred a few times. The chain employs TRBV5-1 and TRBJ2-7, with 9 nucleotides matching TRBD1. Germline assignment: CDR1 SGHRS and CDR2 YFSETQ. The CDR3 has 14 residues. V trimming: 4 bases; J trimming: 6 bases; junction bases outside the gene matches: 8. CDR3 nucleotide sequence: TGCGCCAGCAGCACGCGGGGACAGGGCATCGAGCAGTACTTC. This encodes CASSTRGQGIEQYF.

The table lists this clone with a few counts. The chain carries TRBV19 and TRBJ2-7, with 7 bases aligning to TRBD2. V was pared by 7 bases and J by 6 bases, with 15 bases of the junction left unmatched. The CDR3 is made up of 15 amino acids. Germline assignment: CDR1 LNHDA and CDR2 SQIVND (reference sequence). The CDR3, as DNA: TGTGCCAGTAAGACTCAAGCGGGAACCTCCGCCGAGCAGTACTTC. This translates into CASKTQAGTSAEQYF.

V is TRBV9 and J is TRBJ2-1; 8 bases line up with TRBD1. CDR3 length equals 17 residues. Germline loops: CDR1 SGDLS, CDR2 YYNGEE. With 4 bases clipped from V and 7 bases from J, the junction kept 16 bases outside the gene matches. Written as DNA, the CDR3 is TGTGCCAGCAGCCGCGGCAGGGGGCAGCCTCTTATGAATGAGCAGTTCTTC. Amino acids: CASSRGRGQPLMNEQFF. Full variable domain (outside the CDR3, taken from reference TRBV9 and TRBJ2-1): DSGVTQTPKHLITATGQRVTLRCSPRSGDLSVYWYQQSLDQGLQFLIQYYNGEERAKGNILERFSAQQFPDLHSELNLSSLELGDSALYFCASSRGRGQPLMNEQFFGPGTRLTVL.

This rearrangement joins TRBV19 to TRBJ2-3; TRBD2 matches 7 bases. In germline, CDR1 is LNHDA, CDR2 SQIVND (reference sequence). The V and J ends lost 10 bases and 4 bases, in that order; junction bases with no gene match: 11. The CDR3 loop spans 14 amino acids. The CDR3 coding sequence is TGTGCCACCCGGGGGGATTGGTCGCCAGATACGCAGTATTTT. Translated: CATRGDWSPDTQYF.

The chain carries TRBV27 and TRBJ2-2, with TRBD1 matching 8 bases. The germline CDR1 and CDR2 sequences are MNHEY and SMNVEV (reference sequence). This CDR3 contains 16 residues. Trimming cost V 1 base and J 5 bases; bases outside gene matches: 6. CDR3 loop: CASSLWQGAGTGELFF. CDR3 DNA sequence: TGTGCCAGCAGTTTATGGCAGGGGGCTGGAACCGGGGAGCTGTTTTTT.

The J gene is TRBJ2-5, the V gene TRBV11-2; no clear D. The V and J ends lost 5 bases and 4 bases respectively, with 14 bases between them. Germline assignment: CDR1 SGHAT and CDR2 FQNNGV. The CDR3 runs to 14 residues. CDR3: CASSAVSQIETQYF. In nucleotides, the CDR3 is TGTGCCAGCAGCGCAGTCTCGCAAATAGAGACCCAGTACTTC.

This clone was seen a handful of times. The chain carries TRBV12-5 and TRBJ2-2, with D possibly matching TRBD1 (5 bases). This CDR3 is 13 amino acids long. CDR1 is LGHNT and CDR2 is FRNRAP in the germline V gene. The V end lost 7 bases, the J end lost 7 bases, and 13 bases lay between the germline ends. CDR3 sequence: CASAKDSFGELFF. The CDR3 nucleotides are TGTGCTAGTGCCAAAGACAGTTTCGGGGAGCTGTTTTTT.

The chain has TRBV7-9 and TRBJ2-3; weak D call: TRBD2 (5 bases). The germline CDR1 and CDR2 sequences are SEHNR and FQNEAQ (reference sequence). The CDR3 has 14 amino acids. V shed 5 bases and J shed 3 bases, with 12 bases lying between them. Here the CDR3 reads CASSPPGKTDTQYF. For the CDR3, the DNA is TGTGCCAGCAGCCCCCCGGGGAAAACAGATACGCAGTATTTT.

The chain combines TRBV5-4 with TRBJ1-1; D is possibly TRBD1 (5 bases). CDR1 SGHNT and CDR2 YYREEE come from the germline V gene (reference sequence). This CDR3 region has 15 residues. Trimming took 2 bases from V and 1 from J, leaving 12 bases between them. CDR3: CASSFSGTSNTEAFF. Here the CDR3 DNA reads TGTGCCAGCAGCTTTTCCGGGACGTCGAACACTGAAGCTTTCTTT.

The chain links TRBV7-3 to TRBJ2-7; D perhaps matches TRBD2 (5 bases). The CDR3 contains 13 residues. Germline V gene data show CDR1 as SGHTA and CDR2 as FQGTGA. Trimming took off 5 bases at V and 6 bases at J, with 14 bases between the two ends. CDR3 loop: CASSLTLTSEQYF. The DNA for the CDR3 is TGTGCCAGCAGCCTCACACTAACTAGCGAGCAGTACTTC.

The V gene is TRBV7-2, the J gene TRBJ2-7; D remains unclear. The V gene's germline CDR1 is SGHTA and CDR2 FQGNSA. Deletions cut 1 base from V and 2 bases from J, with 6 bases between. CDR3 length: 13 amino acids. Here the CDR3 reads CASSLDTAYEQYF. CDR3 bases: TGTGCCAGCAGCTTAGACACTGCCTACGAGCAGTACTTC.

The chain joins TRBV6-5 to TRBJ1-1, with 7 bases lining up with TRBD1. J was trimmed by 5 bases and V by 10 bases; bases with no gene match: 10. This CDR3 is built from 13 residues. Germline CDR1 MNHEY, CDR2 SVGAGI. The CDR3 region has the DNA TGTGCCACCCTTCCGACAGGGAGGACTGAAGCTTTCTTT. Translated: CATLPTGRTEAFF.